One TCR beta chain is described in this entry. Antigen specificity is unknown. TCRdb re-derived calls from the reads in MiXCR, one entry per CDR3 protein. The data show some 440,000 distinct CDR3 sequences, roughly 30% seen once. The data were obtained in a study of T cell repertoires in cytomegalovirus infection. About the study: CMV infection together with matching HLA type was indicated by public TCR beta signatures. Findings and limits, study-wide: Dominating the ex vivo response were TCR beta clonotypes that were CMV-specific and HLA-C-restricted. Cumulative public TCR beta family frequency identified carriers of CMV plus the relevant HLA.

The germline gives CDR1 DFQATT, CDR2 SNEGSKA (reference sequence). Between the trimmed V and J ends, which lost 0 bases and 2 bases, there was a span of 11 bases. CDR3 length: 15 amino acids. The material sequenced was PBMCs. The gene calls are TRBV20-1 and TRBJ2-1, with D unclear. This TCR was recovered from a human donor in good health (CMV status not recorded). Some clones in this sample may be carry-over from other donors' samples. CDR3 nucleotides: TGCAGTGCTAGAGAACGTCGGGCCACCTACAATGAGCAGTTCTTC. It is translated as CSARERRATYNEQFF.